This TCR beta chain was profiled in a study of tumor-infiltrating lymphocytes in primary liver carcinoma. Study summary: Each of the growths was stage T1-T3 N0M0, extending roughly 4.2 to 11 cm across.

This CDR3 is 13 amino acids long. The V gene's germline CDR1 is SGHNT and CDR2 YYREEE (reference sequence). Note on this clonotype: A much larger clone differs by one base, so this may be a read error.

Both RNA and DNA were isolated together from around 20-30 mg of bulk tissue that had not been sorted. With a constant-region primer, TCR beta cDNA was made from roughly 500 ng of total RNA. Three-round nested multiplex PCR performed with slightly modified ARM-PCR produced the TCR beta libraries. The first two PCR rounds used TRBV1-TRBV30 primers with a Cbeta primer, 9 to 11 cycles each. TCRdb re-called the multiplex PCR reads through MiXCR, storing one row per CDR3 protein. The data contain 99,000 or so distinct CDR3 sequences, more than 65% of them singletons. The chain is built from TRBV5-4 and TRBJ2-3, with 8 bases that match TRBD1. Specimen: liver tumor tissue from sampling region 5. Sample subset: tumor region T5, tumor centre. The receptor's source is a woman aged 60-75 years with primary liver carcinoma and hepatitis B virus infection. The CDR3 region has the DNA TGTGCCAGGAGCTTGGACAGGGTAGATACGCAGTATTTT. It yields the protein CARSLDRVDTQYF.